This TCR beta chain is from a study of OX40 agonist ivuxolimab in advanced cancers. Background on the study: Three partial responders included one hepatocellular carcinoma patient and two cutaneous melanoma patients. Study observations and caveats: Near-lowest levels of clonal expansion characterized partial responders at 0.1-3.0 mg/kg.

In the case of this clone: The antigen remains undetermined.

Measured with immunoSEQ multiplex PCR; TCRdb has only the in-frame clones, and not every one. The sample lists roughly 80,000 clones; around 84% were seen once. Patients had blood sampled at baseline and again on cycle 4 day 1 and cycle 7 day 1. The input for sequencing was CD4+ or CD8+ T cells sorted from blood, taken in a trial of the OX40 agonist ivuxolimab. The source of this sequence is an adult with an advanced solid tumor such as melanoma, head and neck, liver or kidney cancer.

CDR3 DNA: TGCAGCGTTGCGGTTGCAGGGGGTAATCAGCCCCAGCATTTT. This sequence encodes CSVAVAGGNQPQHF. The gene calls are TRBV29-1 and TRBJ1-5, with 7 positions matching TRBD1. The junction had 7 bases not matched to a gene; V was cut back by 4 bases and J by 4 bases. This CDR3 contains 14 residues. Germline CDR1 is SQVTM and CDR2 is ANQGSEA.